This T cell receptor (beta chain) was captured in a study of B cell selection in AIRE deficiency. Findings and limits, study-wide: Of several thousand shared Treg TCRbeta sequences, around 32% were healthy-only, 7.5% to 9.5% patient-only.

On this clone: Its antigen is unidentified.

The regulatory T cell sort gate was CD4+CD25hiCD127low/negative. Healthy unrelated donors supplied the control samples. Here immunoSEQ multiplex PCR was the method, and the copy in TCRdb shows in-frame clones only, minus some. The profile shows around 26,000 clones, around 92% of them singletons. This CDR3 spans 14 amino acids. V lost 0 bases, J lost 5 bases, and 11 bases lay in between. Germline V gives CDR1 GTSNPN, CDR2 SVGIG (reference sequence). The receptor comes from a human donor in good health. The sequenced material came from CD4+CD25+ Tregs sorted from PBMCs. The chain employs TRBV30 and TRBJ2-1; D gene ambiguous. This CDR3 is CAWSVSGGNNEQFF. Here the CDR3 DNA reads TGTGCCTGGAGTGTCTCGGGTGGCAACAATGAGCAGTTCTTC. The variable domain in full, completed from reference TRBV30 and TRBJ2-1, reads SQTIHQWPATLVQPVGSPLSLECTVEGTSNPNLYWYRQAAGRGLQLLFYSVGIGQISSEVPQNLSASRPQDRQFILSSKKLLLSDSGFYLCAWSVSGGNNEQFFGPGTRLTVL.